This T cell receptor (delta chain) is from a study of gamma-delta T cells after stem cell transplantation. V lost 0 bases and J 1 base, leaving 9 bases between the germline ends. This CDR3 is built from 15 residues. Germline loops: CDR1 TSWWSYY, CDR2 QGS. TCRdb reran clone calling via CATT on the RT-PCR reads. The data contain over 450 delta-chain clones, 44% of them singletons. V and J are TRDV1 and TRDJ1; no clear D gene. The sample consisted of gamma-delta T cells. The origin of this receptor is a human donor. It is not recorded whose cells these are; they may come from a transplant donor. The CDR3 sequence is CALGELTELTDKLIF. CDR3 nucleotides: TGTGCTCTTGGGGAACTTACGGAACTCACCGATAAACTCATCTTT.